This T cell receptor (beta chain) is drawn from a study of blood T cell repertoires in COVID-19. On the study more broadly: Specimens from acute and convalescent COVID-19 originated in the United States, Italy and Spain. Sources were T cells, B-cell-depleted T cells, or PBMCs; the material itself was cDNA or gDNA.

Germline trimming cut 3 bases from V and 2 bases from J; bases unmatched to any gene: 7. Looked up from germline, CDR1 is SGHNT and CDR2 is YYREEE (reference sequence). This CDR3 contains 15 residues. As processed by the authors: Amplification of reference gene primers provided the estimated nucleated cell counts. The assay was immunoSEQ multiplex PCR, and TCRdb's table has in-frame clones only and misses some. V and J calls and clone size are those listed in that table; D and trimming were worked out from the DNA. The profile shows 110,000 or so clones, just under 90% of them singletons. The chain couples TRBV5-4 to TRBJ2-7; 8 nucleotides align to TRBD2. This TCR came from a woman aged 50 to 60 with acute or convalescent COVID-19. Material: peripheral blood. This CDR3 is CASSSPGLGTYEQYF. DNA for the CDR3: TGTGCCAGCAGCTCTCCGGGACTAGGGACCTACGAGCAGTACTTC. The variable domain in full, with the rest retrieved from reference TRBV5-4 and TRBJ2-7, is ETGVTQSPTHLIKTRGQQVTLRCSSQSGHNTVSWYQQALGQGPQFIFQYYREEENGRGNFPPRFSGLQFPNYSSELNVNALELDDSALYLCASSSPGLGTYEQYFGPGTRLTVT.